This section outlines one T cell receptor beta chain sequence together with its context. The antigen is not known. Germline values: CDR1 SGHNT, CDR2 YYREEE (reference sequence). After removal of 4 bases from V and 1 base from J, the junction contained 12 bases not matched to a gene. The CDR3 extends over 17 amino acids. This entry is derived from a study of cytomegalovirus exposure and HLA in healthy donors. Study-level background: Counted in an early data release were about 80 million unique TCRs from HLA-typed donors.

General study points: Later analysis indicated greater clonal expansion among HLA-associated TCR beta chains than among equally common other chains. A later analysis associated 15,000 or so TCR beta sequences with HLA alleles at a 0.05 false discovery rate.

The PCR used 60 Vbeta and 13 Jbeta primers. In the original analysis: A later analysis counted 65 million to 90 million unique TCR beta chains, 9.5 million to 13 million shared. The protocol was immunoSEQ multiplex PCR, while the TCRdb copy is restricted to in-frame clones and leaves out a portion. From that table come the V and J calls and clone size; the DNA was used to work out D and trimming. Its table records 85,000 to 110,000 clones. The rearrangement uses TRBV5-4 and TRBJ2-7; 9 positions agree with TRBD1. Material for sequencing was PBMCs. The clonotype comes from a man in his forties or fifties in good health and CMV-seronegative. CDR3 DNA: TGTGCCAGCAGCGTATATTTCCTGACAGGGGGATCCTACGAGCAGTACTTC. It translates to CASSVYFLTGGSYEQYF.